One TCR beta chain is described in this entry. The CDR3 totals 14 residues. The germline V gene has CDR1 SGHTA and CDR2 FQGNSA. Trimming at V came to 5 bases and at J to 5 bases, leaving 6 bases not matched to a gene. MiXCR, applied by TCRdb to the 5' RACE reads, yields one record per CDR3 protein. Of roughly 150,000 distinct CDR3 sequences listed, roughly 8% are singletons. This entry comes from a study of T cells after yellow fever vaccination. The chain couples TRBV7-2 to TRBJ2-5; the match to TRBD1 covers 9 bases. This specimen consisted of CD4+ T cells sorted from PBMCs, obtained 5 days after the yellow fever booster vaccination. This receptor was identified in a man aged 25 to 40 who received the YFV17D yellow fever vaccine. The CDR3 spells CASSPQGACETQYF. In DNA, the CDR3 is TGTGCCAGCAGCCCACAGGGGGCTTGTGAGACCCAGTACTTC.